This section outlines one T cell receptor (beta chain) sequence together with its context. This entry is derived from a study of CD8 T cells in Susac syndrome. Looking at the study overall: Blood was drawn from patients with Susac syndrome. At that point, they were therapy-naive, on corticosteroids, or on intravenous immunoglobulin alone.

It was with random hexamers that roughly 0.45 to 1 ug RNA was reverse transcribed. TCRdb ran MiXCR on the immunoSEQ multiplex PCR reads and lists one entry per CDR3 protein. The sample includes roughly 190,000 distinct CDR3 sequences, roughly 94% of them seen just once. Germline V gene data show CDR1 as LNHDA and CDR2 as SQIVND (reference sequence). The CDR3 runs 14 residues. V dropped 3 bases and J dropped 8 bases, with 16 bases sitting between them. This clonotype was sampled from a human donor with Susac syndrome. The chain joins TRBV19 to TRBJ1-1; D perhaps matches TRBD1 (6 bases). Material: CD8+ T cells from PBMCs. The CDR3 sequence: CASSILQGASEAFF. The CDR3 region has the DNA TGTGCCAGTAGTATCTTACAGGGAGCCTCCGAAGCTTTCTTT. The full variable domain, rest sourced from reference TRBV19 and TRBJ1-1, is DGGITQSPKYLFRKEGQNVTLSCEQNLNHDAMYWYRQDPGQGLRLIYYSQIVNDFQKGDIAEGYSVSREKKESFPLTVTSAQKNPTAFYLCASSILQGASEAFFGQGTRLTVV.